These 28 T cell receptor beta chains were all obtained from the same sample, sequenced in a study of T cells in Graves' hyperthyroidism and ophthalmopathy. Regions amplified from RNA transcripts were the TCR beta CDR3 regions. When the TCR CDR3 underwent first-round RT-PCR, the HTBI primer set was used. TCRdb reanalysed the multiplex PCR reads using MiXCR and keeps one entry per CDR3 protein. Here the sample spans about 640,000 distinct CDR3 sequences, around 20% being singletons. Sequenced material: blood. The origin of the receptors is a man aged 30 to 39 with Graves' ophthalmopathy.

V is TRBV10-3 and J is TRBJ2-1; D perhaps matches TRBD2 (7 bases). Trimming removed 3 bases from V and 9 bases from J, with 27 bases in between. The CDR3 has 18 amino acids. Germline-derived CDR1 and CDR2 are ENHRY and SYGVKD. The CDR3 loop reads CAISDGQGIAGNPGEQFF. The CDR3 bases are TGTGCCATCAGTGACGGGCAGGGGATAGCGGGCAACCCGGGTGAGCAGTTCTTC.

Only a few counts were recorded for this clonotype. This sequence joins TRBV25-1 and TRBJ2-3; D is ambiguous. The CDR3 is 13 amino acids. Trimming took off 4 bases at V and 4 bases at J, with 9 bases between the two ends. Germline V CDR1 and CDR2: MGHDK, SYGVNS. CDR3 amino acids: CASSGSVPDTQYF. CDR3 bases: TGTGCCAGCAGTGGGTCCGTGCCAGATACGCAGTATTTT.

This clonotype appeared many times. CDR3 bases: TGCGCCAGCAGCTCGACTAACTCCGGGACTAGCGGGTCCTACAATGAGCAGTTCTTC. Its translation is CASSSTNSGTSGSYNEQFF. This rearrangement joins TRBV5-1 to TRBJ2-1; 12 positions agree with TRBD2. Germline assignment: CDR1 SGHRS and CDR2 YFSETQ. After removal of 3 bases from V and 1 base from J, the junction contained 11 bases not matched to a gene. CDR3 length equals 19 residues.

This clonotype was detected only a few times. The chain is built from TRBV20-1 and TRBJ2-1; 7 bases are a match to TRBD2. This CDR3 is 16 amino acids long. Germline loops: CDR1 DFQATT, CDR2 SNEGSKA (reference sequence). The V and J ends lost 5 bases and 4 bases, in that order; junction bases with no gene match: 14. CDR3 loop: CSAGGSSQLLYNEQFF. Written as DNA, the CDR3 is TGCAGTGCTGGCGGGAGTTCCCAGCTATTATACAATGAGCAGTTCTTC.

V usage is TRBV4-1 and J usage is TRBJ1-5; the D gene is possibly TRBD1 (5 bases). With 4 bases removed from V and 7 bases from J, the gap between germline ends came to 20 bases. The CDR3 is made up of 16 amino acids. From germline, CDR1 is MGHRA and CDR2 YSYEKL. CDR3 nucleotides: TGCGCCAGCAGCCCATCCTTGGACAAAACGGGGCAGCCCCAGCATTTT. It translates to CASSPSLDKTGQPQHF.

This chain links TRBV11-2 with TRBJ2-4, with 7 positions matching TRBD1. V shed 3 bases and J 0 bases; nucleotides not matched to a gene: 2. CDR1 and CDR2 (germline): SGHAT, FQNNGV. This CDR3 spans 15 amino acids. The CDR3 DNA is TGTGCCAGCAGCTTCGGGACAGTAGCCAAAAACATTCAGTACTTC. Its translation is CASSFGTVAKNIQYF.

V usage is TRBV7-2 and J usage is TRBJ2-3, with 8 bases fitting TRBD2. CDR1 is SGHTA, CDR2 FQGNSA, per germline. J gave up 0 bases and V 0 bases, and 17 bases lay outside the gene matches. This CDR3 has 21 residues. This CDR3 reads CASSLARTIFSGSVSTDTQYF. The CDR3 DNA reads TGTGCCAGCAGCTTAGCGCGGACCATATTCAGCGGGAGCGTTAGCACAGATACGCAGTATTTT.

This clonotype was recorded once. V is TRBV10-1 and J is TRBJ2-7; TRBD2 agrees at 9 bases. The CDR3 loop spans 14 amino acids. J gave up 5 bases and V 9 bases, and 11 bases lay outside the gene matches. Germline lookup yields CDR1 WNHNN and CDR2 SYGVQD (reference sequence). The CDR3 loop reads CARPRLAENHEQYF. DNA of the CDR3: TGCGCCAGACCCAGACTAGCGGAGAACCACGAGCAGTACTTC.

The chain couples TRBV30 to TRBJ2-7; 8 nucleotides align to TRBD1. This CDR3 region has 14 residues. Germline V gives CDR1 GTSNPN, CDR2 SVGIG (reference sequence). Trimming at V came to 2 bases and at J to 3 bases, leaving 6 bases not matched to a gene. CDR3 amino acids: CAWSIPGQDYEQYF. The CDR3 nucleotides read TGTGCCTGGAGTATTCCGGGACAGGACTACGAGCAGTACTTC.

The table lists this clonotype with a few counts. The CDR3 sequence is CSGTSGSYEQFF. The CDR3 DNA follows: TGCAGCGGGACTAGCGGGAGCTATGAGCAGTTCTTC. The chain links TRBV29-1 to TRBJ2-1; 13 bases fit TRBD2. V lost 7 bases to trimming and J lost 8 bases; unmatched junction nucleotides: 2. Germline V gives CDR1 SQVTM, CDR2 ANQGSEA. The CDR3 length is 12 residues.

With respect to this clonotype: At one of its ends the junction is not consistent with the germline gene, which may arise from a read error. The chain carries TRBV28 and TRBJ1-1; D uncertain. The length of the CDR3 is 11 residues. Germline loops: CDR1 MDHEN, CDR2 SYDVKM. The DNA for the CDR3 is TGTGCCAGCAAGGTCACCACTGGAGCTTTCTTT. Translated, it gives CASKVTTGAFF.

This clonotype was recorded many times. V is TRBV5-1 and J is TRBJ2-3, with a weak D call TRBD2 (6 bases). V lost 4 bases and J 2 bases, leaving 11 bases between the germline ends. Per germline, CDR1 SGHRS and CDR2 YFSETQ. CDR3 length equals 14 residues. The CDR3 sequence is CASSTTSSTDTQYF. The CDR3 DNA sequence: TGCGCCAGCAGCACTACTAGCTCCACAGATACGCAGTATTTT.

Many counts were recorded for this clonotype. This chain connects TRBV3-1 to TRBJ2-5; tentatively, D is TRBD1 (6 bases). V was shortened by 6 bases and J by 6 bases, with 14 bases between the two germline ends. This CDR3 is built from 13 residues. CDR1 LGHDT and CDR2 YNNKEL come from the germline V gene (reference sequence). The CDR3 loop reads CASRPPGDQTQYF. The CDR3 nucleotides are TGTGCCAGCAGGCCCCCAGGGGATCAGACCCAGTACTTC.

This chain uses TRBV28 with TRBJ1-1, with 10 bases identical to TRBD1. This CDR3 has 15 residues. Germline assignment: CDR1 MDHEN and CDR2 SYDVKM. V trimming: 6 bases; J trimming: 11 bases; junction bases outside the gene matches: 15. The CDR3 DNA follows: TGTGCCAGCAGACTCGGGACAGGGGCCCGCGAGTGGGCTTTCTTT. Amino acid sequence: CASRLGTGAREWAFF.

This clonotype was recorded at least ten times. The V and J genes are TRBV12-3 or TRBV12-4 and TRBJ2-1; D remains ambiguous. This CDR3 is built from 13 residues. The germline V and J ends were trimmed by 6 bases and 9 bases, with 15 bases remaining between them. The DNA for the CDR3 is TGTGCCAGCAGCCCTAAAACGGGTGGTGAGCAGTTCTTC. Amino acid sequence: CASSPKTGGEQFF.

In this sample, this clonotype turned up a few times. The chain is built from TRBV5-1 and TRBJ1-1; 9 bases match TRBD1. The CDR3 covers 12 residues. V shed 2 bases, J shed 12 bases, and the junction held 5 bases outside the gene matches. Germline-derived CDR1 and CDR2 are SGHRS and YFSETQ. The CDR3, as DNA: TGCGCCAGCAGCTTAGGGACAGGGACAACTTTCTTT. This translates into CASSLGTGTTFF.

This clonotype appeared many times. The V call is TRBV29-1, the J call TRBJ2-7; TRBD1 is a possible D gene (5 bases). The V end lost 0 bases, the J end lost 2 bases, and 5 bases lay between the germline ends. The germline gives CDR1 SQVTM, CDR2 ANQGSEA. The CDR3 runs to 12 residues. In DNA form, the CDR3 reads TGCAGCGTTGAAGACAGGGCCTACGAGCAGTACTTC. It yields the protein CSVEDRAYEQYF.

On this clonotype: A junction end diverges from the germline sequence, so it may reflect a read error. This rearrangement joins TRBV7-9 to TRBJ1-1; D is possibly TRBD1 (6 bases). This CDR3 has 15 residues. Germline lookup yields CDR1 SEHNR and CDR2 FQNEAQ (reference sequence). The CDR3 reads CASSLGQPMNTEASF. CDR3 coding DNA: TGTGCCAGCAGCCTAGGACAGCCCATGAACACTGAAGCTTCCTTT.

This chain uses TRBV5-1 with TRBJ2-3; 8 positions agree with TRBD1. V lost 0 bases and J lost 6; bases outside the gene matches: 6. This CDR3 is built from 15 residues. CDR1 and CDR2 (germline): SGHRS, YFSETQ. In nucleotides, the CDR3 is TGCGCCAGCAGCTTGGGGGCAGGGGGCTACGATACGCAGTATTTT. Protein product: CASSLGAGGYDTQYF.

The chain is built from TRBV6-9 and TRBJ2-7, with D unclear. Germline-derived CDR1 and CDR2 are MNHGY and SVAAGI. CDR3 length: 14 residues. The V end lost 5 bases, the J end lost 2 bases, and 13 bases lay between the germline ends. This chain's CDR3 is CASSNLQDPYEQYF. The CDR3 DNA is TGTGCCAGCAGTAATTTGCAGGATCCCTACGAGCAGTACTTC.

The rearrangement joins TRBV19 to TRBJ1-5, with TRBD1 matching 7 bases. The CDR3 covers 16 residues. Germline trimming cut 0 bases from V and 2 bases from J; bases unmatched to any gene: 4. Germline values: CDR1 LNHDA, CDR2 SQIVND (reference sequence). The CDR3 DNA follows: TGTGCCAGTAGTATAGAAGGCAGGGGGGGCAATCAGCCCCAGCATTTT. It yields the protein CASSIEGRGGNQPQHF.

The V gene is TRBV15, the J gene TRBJ2-3; the D call may be TRBD1 or TRBD2 (6 bases each). The V end lost 9 bases, the J end lost 1 base, and 17 bases lay between the germline ends. The length of the CDR3 is 15 residues. Germline assignment: CDR1 LNHNV and CDR2 YYDKDF (reference sequence). CDR3 region: CATRAGGGGTDTQYF. The CDR3 DNA reads as TGTGCCACGCGAGCCGGGGGCGGCGGCACAGATACGCAGTATTTT.

The CDR3 reads CASSFVTSANTGELFF. In DNA, the CDR3 is TGTGCCAGCAGTTTTGTTACTAGCGCGAACACCGGGGAGCTGTTTTTT. The rearrangement links TRBV12-3 or TRBV12-4 to TRBJ2-2; 7 positions match TRBD2. The CDR3 sequence is 16 residues long. V lost 3 bases, J lost 0 bases, and 4 bases stayed unmatched.

Many counts were recorded for this clonotype. V usage is TRBV5-1 and J usage is TRBJ2-3; 14 bases match TRBD2. J lost 2 bases, V lost 4 bases, and 6 bases had no gene match. The CDR3 is 17 residues long. CDR1 is SGHRS and CDR2 is YFSETQ in the germline V gene. The DNA for the CDR3 is TGCGCCAGCAGCGCCGGGACTAGCGGGAGTTCCACAGATACGCAGTATTTT. Its protein product is CASSAGTSGSSTDTQYF.

The rearrangement uses TRBV20-1 and TRBJ2-3, with a tentative D call TRBD1 (5 bases). The germline V gene has CDR1 DFQATT and CDR2 SNEGSKA (reference sequence). V gave up 3 bases and J gave up 3 bases, with 13 bases separating them. CDR3 size: 14 residues. This CDR3 is CSASRGGATDTQYF. The CDR3 DNA is TGCAGTGCTAGCCGAGGTGGGGCTACAGATACGCAGTATTTT.

The genes are TRBV20-1 and TRBJ2-5; 9 bases map to TRBD1. Trimming at V came to 3 bases and at J to 5 bases, leaving 4 bases not matched to a gene. CDR3 length: 13 residues. The germline V gene encodes CDR1 DFQATT and CDR2 SNEGSKA (reference sequence). The CDR3 DNA reads as TGCAGTGCTAGGGACAGGGGTTGGGAGACCCAGTACTTC. Amino acids: CSARDRGWETQYF.

As concerns this clonotype: A much more abundant neighbour one base away suggests this may be a read error. The chain is built from TRBV14 and TRBJ1-1; the D is unclear. This CDR3 has 14 residues. CDR1 is SGHDN, CDR2 FVKESK, per germline. V lost 6 bases, J lost 3 bases, and 14 bases lay in between. CDR3 sequence reads: CASSRHPGDTEAFF. The CDR3 DNA is TGTGCCAGCAGTCGCCATCCCGGGGACACTGAAGCTTTCTTT.

This clonotype has at least ten counts. The J gene is TRBJ2-1, the V gene TRBV18, with D tentatively TRBD1 (6 bases). The germline V gene has CDR1 KGHSH and CDR2 LQKENI. V was shortened by 4 bases and J by 4 bases, with 14 bases between the two germline ends. The CDR3 is 15 amino acids. The DNA of the CDR3 is TGTGCCAGCTCACTACCGGGACAAGCATACAATGAGCAGTTCTTC. Residues: CASSLPGQAYNEQFF. Full variable domain (remainder filled in from reference TRBV18 and TRBJ2-1): NAGVMQNPRHLVRRRGQEARLRCSPMKGHSHVYWYRQLPEEGLKFMVYLQKENIIDESGMPKERFSAEFPKEGPSILRIQQVVRGDSAAYFCASSLPGQAYNEQFFGPGTRLTVL.